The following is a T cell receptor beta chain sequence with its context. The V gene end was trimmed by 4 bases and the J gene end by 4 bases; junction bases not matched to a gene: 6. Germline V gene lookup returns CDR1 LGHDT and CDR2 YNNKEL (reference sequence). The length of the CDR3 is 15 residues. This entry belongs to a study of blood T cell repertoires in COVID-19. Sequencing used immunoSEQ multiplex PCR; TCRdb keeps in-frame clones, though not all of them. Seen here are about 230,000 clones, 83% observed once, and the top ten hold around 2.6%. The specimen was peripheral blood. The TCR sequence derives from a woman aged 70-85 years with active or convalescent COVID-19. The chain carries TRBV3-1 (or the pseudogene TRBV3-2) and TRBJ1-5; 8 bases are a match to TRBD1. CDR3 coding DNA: TGTGCCAGCAGCCCCTCGGACAGGGAAAATCAGCCCCAGCATTTT. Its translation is CASSPSDRENQPQHF.